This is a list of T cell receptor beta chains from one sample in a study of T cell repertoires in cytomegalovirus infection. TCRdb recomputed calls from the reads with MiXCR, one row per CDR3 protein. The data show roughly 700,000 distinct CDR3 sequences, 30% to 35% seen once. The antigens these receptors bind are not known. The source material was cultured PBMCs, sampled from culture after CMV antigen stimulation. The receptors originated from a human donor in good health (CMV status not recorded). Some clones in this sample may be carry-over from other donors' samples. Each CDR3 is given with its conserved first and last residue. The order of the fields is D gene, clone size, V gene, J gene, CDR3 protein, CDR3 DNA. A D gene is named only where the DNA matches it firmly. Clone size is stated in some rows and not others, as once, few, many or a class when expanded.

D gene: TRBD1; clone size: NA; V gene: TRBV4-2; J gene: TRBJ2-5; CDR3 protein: CASSQDRTGGTETQYF; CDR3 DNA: TGTGCCAGCAGCCAAGATAGAACAGGGGGTACAGAGACCCAGTACTTC
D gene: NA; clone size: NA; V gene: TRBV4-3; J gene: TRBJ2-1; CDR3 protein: CASSLGLVNNEQFF; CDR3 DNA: TGCGCCAGCAGCCTAGGACTGGTAAACAATGAGCAGTTCTTC
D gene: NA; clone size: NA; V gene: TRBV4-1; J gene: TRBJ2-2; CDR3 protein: CASSQDDLSRRELFF; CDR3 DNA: TGCGCCAGCAGCCAAGATGATCTCTCCCGCCGGGAGCTGTTTTTT
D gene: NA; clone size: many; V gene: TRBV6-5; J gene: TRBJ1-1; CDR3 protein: CASSYGLIDWLFF; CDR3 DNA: TGTGCCAGCAGTTACGGACTTATAGACTGGCTATTCTTT
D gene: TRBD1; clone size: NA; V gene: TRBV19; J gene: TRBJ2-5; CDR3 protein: CASSIAGTGQETQYF; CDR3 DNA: TGTGCCAGTAGTATCGCCGGGACAGGGCAAGAGACCCAGTACTTC
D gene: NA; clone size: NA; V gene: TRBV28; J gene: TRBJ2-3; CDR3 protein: CASSSSPNEATDTQYF; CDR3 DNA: TGTGCCAGCAGTTCCTCACCTAATGAGGCTACCGATACGCAGTATTTT
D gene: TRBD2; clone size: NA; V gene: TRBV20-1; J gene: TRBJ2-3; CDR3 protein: CSGGLAREKDTQYF; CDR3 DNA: TGCAGTGGGGGACTAGCGCGGGAGAAGGATACGCAGTATTTT
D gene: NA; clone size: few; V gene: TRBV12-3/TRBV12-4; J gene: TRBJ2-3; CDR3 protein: CASSLAFTSMGTDTQYF; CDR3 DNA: TGTGCCAGCAGTTTAGCCTTCACGAGCATGGGCACAGATACGCAGTATTTT
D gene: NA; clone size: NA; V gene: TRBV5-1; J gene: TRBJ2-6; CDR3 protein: CASSEQALSGANVLTF; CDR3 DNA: TGCGCCAGCAGTGAGCAAGCCCTCTCTGGGGCCAACGTCCTGACTTTC
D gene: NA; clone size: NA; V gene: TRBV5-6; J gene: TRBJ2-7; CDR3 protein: CASSLGEPSYEQYF; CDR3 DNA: TGTGCCAGCAGCTTGGGGGAGCCGTCCTACGAGCAGTACTTC
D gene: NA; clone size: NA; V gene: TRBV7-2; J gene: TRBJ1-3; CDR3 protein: CASSLAGVMGNTIYF; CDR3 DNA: TGTGCCAGCAGCTTAGCGGGGGTAATGGGAAACACCATATATTTT
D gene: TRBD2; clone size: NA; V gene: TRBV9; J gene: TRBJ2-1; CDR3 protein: CASSVIAGGNEQFF; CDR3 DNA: TGTGCCAGCAGCGTGATAGCGGGGGGGAATGAGCAGTTCTTC
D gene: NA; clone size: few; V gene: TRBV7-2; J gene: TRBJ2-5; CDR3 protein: CASTFLGLETQYF; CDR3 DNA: TGTGCCAGCACGTTTTTGGGCCTAGAGACCCAGTACTTC
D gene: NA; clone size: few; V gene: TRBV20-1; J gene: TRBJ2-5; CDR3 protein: CSAVGLQSAQYF; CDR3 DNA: TGCAGTGCTGTTGGACTACAATCGGCCCAGTACTTC
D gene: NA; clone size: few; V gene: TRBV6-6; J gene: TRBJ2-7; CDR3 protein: CASSNSREVSYEQYF; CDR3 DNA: TGTGCCAGCAGTAACTCTAGGGAGGTCTCCTACGAGCAGTACTTC
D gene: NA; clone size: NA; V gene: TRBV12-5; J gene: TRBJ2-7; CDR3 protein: CASGGTIGLEQYF; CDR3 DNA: TGTGCTAGTGGTGGAACAATAGGTCTCGAGCAGTACTTC
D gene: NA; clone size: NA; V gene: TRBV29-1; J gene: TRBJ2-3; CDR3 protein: CSAGGGAGTDTQYF; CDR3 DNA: TGCAGCGCTGGAGGGGGCGCTGGCACAGATACGCAGTATTTT
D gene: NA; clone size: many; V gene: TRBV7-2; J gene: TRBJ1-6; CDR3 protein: CASSSEAGRSPLHF; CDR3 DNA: TGTGCCAGCAGCTCAGAGGCAGGAAGGTCACCCCTCCACTTT
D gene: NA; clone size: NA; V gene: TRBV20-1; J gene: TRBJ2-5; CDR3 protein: CSARVASSETQYF; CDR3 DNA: TGCAGTGCTAGAGTAGCTAGCAGTGAGACCCAGTACTTC
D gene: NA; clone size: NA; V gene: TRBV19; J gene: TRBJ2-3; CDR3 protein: CASSITTFVDTQYF; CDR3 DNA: TGTGCCAGTAGTATAACCACGTTCGTAGATACGCAGTATTTT
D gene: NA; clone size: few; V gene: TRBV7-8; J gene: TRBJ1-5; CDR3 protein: CASSFLAGYSNQPQHF; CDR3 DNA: TGTGCCAGCAGCTTTCTCGCGGGTTATAGCAATCAGCCCCAGCATTTT
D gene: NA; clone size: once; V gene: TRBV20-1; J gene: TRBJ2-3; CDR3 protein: CSAVGLFTDTQYF; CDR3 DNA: TGCAGTGCTGTGGGACTTTTCACAGATACGCAGTATTTT
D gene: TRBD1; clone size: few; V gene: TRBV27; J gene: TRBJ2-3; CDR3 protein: CASMKGTGSGDTQYF; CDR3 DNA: TGTGCCAGCATGAAAGGGACAGGGAGCGGAGATACGCAGTATTTT
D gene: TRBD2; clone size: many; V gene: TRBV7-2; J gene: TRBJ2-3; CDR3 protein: CASSILAGNPTDTQYF; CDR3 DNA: TGTGCCAGCAGTATTCTAGCGGGCAACCCCACAGATACGCAGTATTTT
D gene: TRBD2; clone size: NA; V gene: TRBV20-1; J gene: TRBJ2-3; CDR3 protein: CSATGTSGTYTDTQYF; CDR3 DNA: TGCAGTGCTACAGGGACTAGCGGGACCTACACAGATACGCAGTATTTT
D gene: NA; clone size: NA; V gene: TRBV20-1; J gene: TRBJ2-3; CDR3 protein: CSARVSARDTQYF; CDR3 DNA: TGCAGTGCTAGAGTATCAGCTCGGGATACGCAGTATTTT
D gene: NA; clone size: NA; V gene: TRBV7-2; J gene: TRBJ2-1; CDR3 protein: CASRRGLDWNEQFF; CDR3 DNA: TGTGCCAGCAGGCGGGGGCTAGATTGGAATGAGCAGTTCTTC
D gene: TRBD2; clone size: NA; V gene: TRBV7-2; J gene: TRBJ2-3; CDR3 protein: CASSLVGTSGEVPQYF; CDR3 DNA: TGTGCCAGCAGCTTAGTAGGGACTAGCGGGGAAGTTCCGCAGTATTTT
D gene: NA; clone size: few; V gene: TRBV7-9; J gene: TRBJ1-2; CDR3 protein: CASSPGLAIGYTF; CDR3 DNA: TGTGCCAGCAGCCCCGGACTGGCGATCGGCTACACCTTC
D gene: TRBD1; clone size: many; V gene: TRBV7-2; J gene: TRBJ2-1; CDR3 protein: CASSLDRVSVEQFF; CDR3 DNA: TGTGCCAGCAGCCTCGACAGGGTGTCCGTGGAGCAGTTCTTC
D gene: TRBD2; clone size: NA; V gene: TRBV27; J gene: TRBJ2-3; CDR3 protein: CASSLTSGDGDTQYF; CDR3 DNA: TGTGCCAGCAGTTTAACTAGCGGGGATGGAGATACGCAGTATTTT
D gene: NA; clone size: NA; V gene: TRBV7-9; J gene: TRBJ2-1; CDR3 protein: CASSPGRADFNTMSEQFF; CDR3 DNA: TGTGCCAGCAGCCCCGGGAGAGCTGATTTTAATACAATGAGCGAGCAGTTCTTC
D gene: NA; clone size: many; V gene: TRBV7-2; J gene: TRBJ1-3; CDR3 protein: CASTLGGGSGNTIYF; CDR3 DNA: TGTGCCAGCACCCTCGGGGGAGGCTCTGGAAACACCATATATTTT
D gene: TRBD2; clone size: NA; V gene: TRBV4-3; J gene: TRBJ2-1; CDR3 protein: CASSQDSGLNNEQFF; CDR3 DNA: TGCGCCAGCAGCCAAGATTCGGGACTAAACAATGAGCAGTTCTTC
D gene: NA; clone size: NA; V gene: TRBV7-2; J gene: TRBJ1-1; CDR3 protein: CAGSLGQITQAFF; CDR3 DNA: TGTGCCGGCAGCCTCGGACAGATAACTCAAGCTTTCTTT
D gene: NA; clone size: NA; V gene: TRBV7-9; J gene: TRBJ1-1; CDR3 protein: CASTIGGWGGRSEAFF; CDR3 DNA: TGTGCCAGCACCATAGGGGGGTGGGGGGGTCGTTCTGAAGCTTTCTTT
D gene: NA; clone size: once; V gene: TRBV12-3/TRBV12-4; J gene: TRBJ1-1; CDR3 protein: CASSRDWTMNTEAFF; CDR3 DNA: TGTGCCAGCAGTAGAGATTGGACCATGAACACTGAAGCTTTCTTT
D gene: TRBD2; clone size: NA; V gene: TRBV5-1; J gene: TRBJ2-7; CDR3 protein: CASSPGGLARTYEQYF; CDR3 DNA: TGCGCCAGCAGCCCGGGGGGACTAGCGCGAACCTACGAGCAGTACTTC
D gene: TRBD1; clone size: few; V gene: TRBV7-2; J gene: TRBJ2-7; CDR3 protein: CASSVLQGLDEQYF; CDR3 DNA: TGTGCCAGCAGCGTGCTACAGGGGCTGGACGAGCAGTACTTC
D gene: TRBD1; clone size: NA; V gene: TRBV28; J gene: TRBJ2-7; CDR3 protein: CASKLPGTGGEQYF; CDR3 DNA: TGTGCCAGCAAACTACCAGGGACAGGGGGCGAGCAGTACTTC
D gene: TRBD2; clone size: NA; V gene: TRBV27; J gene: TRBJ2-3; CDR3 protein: CASSPVAGDTQYF; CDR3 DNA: TGTGCCAGCAGTCCCGTAGCGGGAGATACGCAGTATTTT
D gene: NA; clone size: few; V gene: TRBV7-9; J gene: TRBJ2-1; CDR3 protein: CASSFRALVAYNEQFF; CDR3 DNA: TGTGCCAGCAGCTTTAGAGCCCTCGTCGCCTACAATGAGCAGTTCTTC
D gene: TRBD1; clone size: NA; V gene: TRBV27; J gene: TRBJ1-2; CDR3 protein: CASSGSRTGVGWGYTF; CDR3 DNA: TGTGCCAGCAGTGGTTCCCGGACAGGGGTGGGTTGGGGCTACACCTTC
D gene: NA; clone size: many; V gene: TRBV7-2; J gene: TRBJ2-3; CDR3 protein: CASSLDREDTQYF; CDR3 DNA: TGTGCCAGCAGCTTGGACCGGGAAGATACGCAGTATTTT
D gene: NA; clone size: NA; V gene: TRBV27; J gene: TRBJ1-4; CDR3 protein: CASSSLLAGGYEKLFF; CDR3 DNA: TGTGCCAGCAGTAGCCTTCTCGCAGGAGGGTATGAAAAACTGTTTTTT
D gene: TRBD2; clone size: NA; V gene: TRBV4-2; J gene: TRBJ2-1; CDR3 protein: CASSPSWRGGNEQFF; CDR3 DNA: TGTGCCAGCAGCCCTTCCTGGCGGGGGGGCAATGAGCAGTTCTTC
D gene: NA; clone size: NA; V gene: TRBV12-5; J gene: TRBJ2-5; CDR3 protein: CASGDSTWETQYF; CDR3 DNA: TGTGCTAGTGGGGACAGCACATGGGAGACCCAGTACTTC
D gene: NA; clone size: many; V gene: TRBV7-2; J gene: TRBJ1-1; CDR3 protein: CASSLRRATEAFF; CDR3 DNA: TGTGCCAGCAGCCTAAGGAGAGCCACTGAAGCTTTCTTT
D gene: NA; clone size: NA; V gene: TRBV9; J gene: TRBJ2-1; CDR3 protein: CASSGAGRSSYNEQFF; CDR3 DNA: TGTGCCAGCAGCGGCGCTGGGCGCAGCTCCTACAATGAGCAGTTCTTC
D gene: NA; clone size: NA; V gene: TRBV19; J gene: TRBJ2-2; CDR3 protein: CASSINPGVGGELFF; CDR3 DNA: TGTGCCAGTAGTATTAACCCCGGAGTGGGCGGGGAGCTGTTTTTT
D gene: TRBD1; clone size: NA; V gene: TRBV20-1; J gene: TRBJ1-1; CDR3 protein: CSAEDRDNLNTEAFF; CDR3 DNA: TGCAGTGCCGAAGACAGGGACAACCTGAACACTGAAGCTTTCTTT
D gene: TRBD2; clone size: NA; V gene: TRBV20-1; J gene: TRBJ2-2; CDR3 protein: CGSPGGLVSGELFF; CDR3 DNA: TGCGGTTCCCCAGGAGGACTAGTGAGCGGGGAGCTGTTTTTT
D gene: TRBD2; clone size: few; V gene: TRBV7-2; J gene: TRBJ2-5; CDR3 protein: CASTGGLARGEETQYF; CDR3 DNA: TGTGCCAGCACGGGGGGGTTGGCCCGGGGGGAAGAGACCCAGTACTTC
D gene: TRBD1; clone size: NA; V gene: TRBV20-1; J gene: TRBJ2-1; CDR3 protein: CSARVPGTASEQFF; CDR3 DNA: TGCAGTGCTAGAGTGCCCGGGACAGCGAGTGAGCAGTTCTTC
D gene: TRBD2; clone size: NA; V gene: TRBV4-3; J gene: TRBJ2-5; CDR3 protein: CASSQEASAGGRGETQYF; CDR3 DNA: TGCGCCAGCAGCCAAGAGGCATCGGCAGGCGGGAGGGGAGAGACCCAGTACTTC
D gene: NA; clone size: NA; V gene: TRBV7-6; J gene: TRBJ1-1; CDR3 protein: CASRSASGEAFF; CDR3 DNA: TGTGCCAGCAGGTCGGCCTCGGGTGAAGCTTTCTTT
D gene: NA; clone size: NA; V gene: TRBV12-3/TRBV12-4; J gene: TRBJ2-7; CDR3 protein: CASSLTAAGFLYEQYF; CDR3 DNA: TGTGCCAGCAGTTTAACCGCGGCAGGTTTTTTGTACGAGCAGTACTTC